This T cell receptor beta chain was identified in a study of blood T cell repertoires in COVID-19. The V gene lost 0 bases and the J gene lost 2 bases, with 9 bases spanning the gap. Per the germline V gene, CDR1 is SGDLS and CDR2 is YYNGEE. The CDR3 consists of 14 residues. Allocation to cohorts depended on clinical history reported by the participants. Data came from immunoSEQ multiplex PCR; TCRdb stores just in-frame clones and leaves some out. The profile shows about 460,000 clones, 80% to 90% of them singletons. This clonotype was obtained from a woman aged 55-69 years who had recovered from COVID-19. This rearrangement joins TRBV9 to TRBJ2-7, with D tentatively TRBD1 (5 bases). Sequencing was done on a sample of PBMCs or T cells enriched from blood (not recorded which). The CDR3, as DNA: TGTGCCAGCAGCGTAGGACAGCAAACCTACGAGCAGTACTTC. Protein sequence: CASSVGQQTYEQYF.